Listed below are T cell receptor beta chains from one sample, sequenced in a study of cytomegalovirus exposure and HLA in healthy donors. Profiled with immunoSEQ multiplex PCR; TCRdb holds only in-frame clones, not every one. The table shows almost 95,000 clones, with 50% to 75% occurring only once. What was sequenced was PBMCs. Receptor source: a man aged 25 to 45 in good health and CMV-seronegative. Each CDR3 is given with its conserved first and last residue. Each record gives: clone size, J gene, D gene, V gene, CDR3 DNA, CDR3 protein. A D gene is named only where the DNA matches it firmly. Expanded clones get a size class; other rows say once, few or many, or leave the size out.

few	TRBJ2-7	-	TRBV6-5	TGTGCCAGCAGTGATATTTCTAGCTTCCACGAGCAGTACTTC	CASSDISSFHEQYF
once	TRBJ1-2	-	TRBV10-3	TGTGCCGTATTGGGGGGGTCAGGCTACACCTTC	CAVLGGSGYTF
-	TRBJ1-2	-	TRBV6-5	TGTGCCAGCAGTTACACCCGAAGCTTGAGTGGCTACACCTTC	CASSYTRSLSGYTF
-	TRBJ2-2	-	TRBV4-3	TGCGCCGGGAAGGGGAGGACCGGGGAGCTGTTTTTT	CAGKGRTGELFF
-	TRBJ2-1	-	TRBV27	TGTGCCAGCAGTTTATTACTGACTGACGACTCCTACAATGAGCAGTTCTTC	CASSLLLTDDSYNEQFF
-	TRBJ1-5	-	TRBV4-1	TGCGCCAGCAGCCAAGATGCGGGAATGAGACACTTAAATCAGCCCCAGCATTTT	CASSQDAGMRHLNQPQHF
-	TRBJ2-5	TRBD2	TRBV5-5	TGTGCCAGCAGTATTAGCGGGGGGCTTGGATTGGAGACCCAGTACTTC	CASSISGGLGLETQYF
-	TRBJ1-4	TRBD1	TRBV18	TGTGCCAGCTCACCCCTGGACAGGGGGCGCCGGGGTAATGAAAAACTGTTTTTT	CASSPLDRGRRGNEKLFF
-	TRBJ2-3	-	TRBV7-9	TGTTCCAGCAGCTCATCAGCGTCTAGCACAGATACGCAGTATTTT	CSSSSSASSTDTQYF
-	TRBJ2-7	-	TRBV7-6	TGTGCCAGCAGCTCTGGACAGATCTACGAGCAGTACTTC	CASSSGQIYEQYF
-	TRBJ1-3	-	TRBV9	TGTGCCAGCAGAAAGGGGATTTTAGGAAACACCATATATTTT	CASRKGILGNTIYF
-	TRBJ1-5	TRBD1	TRBV27	TGTGCCAGCGCTCAGGACAGGGGAAGGCAGCCCCAGCATTTT	CASAQDRGRQPQHF
-	TRBJ1-5	-	TRBV19	TGTGCCAGTAGTAAGGGACAAGGGAACAATCAGCCCCAGCATTTT	CASSKGQGNNQPQHF
-	TRBJ1-5	-	TRBV19	TGTGCCAGTAGTATGGGCAGGAATCAGCCCCAGCATTTT	CASSMGRNQPQHF
-	TRBJ1-1	-	TRBV28	TGTGCCAGCGGATACCTGGAGGGTTTGGCTTTCTTT	CASGYLEGLAFF
-	TRBJ1-6	TRBD1	TRBV7-2	TGTGCCAGCAGCCTGACGGCTGGACAGGAGTCACCCCTCCACTTT	CASSLTAGQESPLHF
few	TRBJ2-7	TRBD2	TRBV6-5	TGTGCCAGCAGTTACACTGGGCTAGCGGACTACGAGCAGTACTTC	CASSYTGLADYEQYF
-	TRBJ2-1	-	TRBV7-6	TGTGCCAGCAGCCAGCCCCGCGGGGACAATGAGCAGTTCTTC	CASSQPRGDNEQFF
-	TRBJ2-3	TRBD2	TRBV2	TGTGCCAGCAGTCCGCGACTAGCGGGAGGGTTAGATACGCAGTATTTT	CASSPRLAGGLDTQYF
few	TRBJ2-1	-	TRBV10-2	TGCGCCAGCAGTGAGATGCGGGTATTGTGGTTCTTC	CASSEMRVLWFF
-	TRBJ1-5	-	TRBV27	TGTGCCAGCAGTTTATCTCAGCGGGTTCAGCCCCAGCATTTT	CASSLSQRVQPQHF
-	TRBJ2-5	TRBD2	TRBV5-1	TGCGCCAGCAGCTTGACGGGAGGGGGCCAAGAGACCCAGTACTTC	CASSLTGGGQETQYF
once	TRBJ2-3	TRBD2	TRBV4-1	TGCGCCAGCAGGCGGGGGGGATACACAGATACGCAGTATTTT	CASRRGGYTDTQYF
-	TRBJ2-2	TRBD2	TRBV7-3	TGTGCCAGCAGCTTAAACGGCGGGGGGGCCGCCGGGGAGCTGTTTTTT	CASSLNGGGAAGELFF
-	TRBJ1-5	TRBD1	TRBV6-1	TGTGCCAGCAACCGGGACAGGGGGCGTCAGCCCCAGCATTTT	CASNRDRGRQPQHF
-	TRBJ2-3	TRBD2	TRBV30	TGTGCCCGAGCTCCGATAGCGGGTACGCAGTATTTT	CARAPIAGTQYF
few	TRBJ1-1	TRBD1	TRBV28	TGTGCCAGCAGTTTAGTAACGACAGGGGGTTCTACTGAAGCTTTCTTT	CASSLVTTGGSTEAFF